What follows are 7 T cell receptor beta chains derived from one specimen sequenced in a study of cytomegalovirus exposure and HLA in healthy donors. Assay: immunoSEQ multiplex PCR; the TCRdb copy retains only in-frame clones and omits some. Among 330,000 or so clones, roughly 89% were seen once, and the ten largest hold 0.65% to 0.85%. Sequencing input: PBMCs. All receptors derive from a woman aged 18 to 35 in good health and CMV-seronegative.

This clone was counted once. CDR3 sequence (DNA): TGTGCCAGCAGCACGGAACTAGGTGTCTACGAGCAGTACTTC. Translated, it gives CASSTELGVYEQYF. This sequence joins TRBV7-9 and TRBJ2-7; D possibly corresponds to TRBD2 (5 bases). Germline V lookup: CDR1 SEHNR, CDR2 FQNEAQ (reference sequence). The CDR3 totals 14 residues. Trimming shortened V by 5 bases and J by 3 bases, and 14 bases separated the two germline ends.

The rearrangement links TRBV18 to TRBJ1-1; the match to TRBD1 covers 7 bases. The V gene end was trimmed by 5 bases and the J gene end by 5 bases; junction bases not matched to a gene: 17. CDR1 is KGHSH and CDR2 is LQKENI in the germline V gene. This CDR3 spans 17 amino acids. CDR3 sequence (DNA): TGTGCCAGCTCAAGGGGGCTCTGGATCCAGGGTAATACTGAAGCTTTCTTT. This codes for CASSRGLWIQGNTEAFF. Full variable domain (rest looked up from reference TRBV18 and TRBJ1-1): NAGVMQNPRHLVRRRGQEARLRCSPMKGHSHVYWYRQLPEEGLKFMVYLQKENIIDESGMPKERFSAEFPKEGPSILRIQQVVRGDSAAYFCASSRGLWIQGNTEAFFGQGTRLTVV.

The V and J genes are TRBV27 and TRBJ2-3, with 9 positions matching TRBD2. V was clipped by 7 bases and J by 8 bases; unmatched bases: 16. Germline CDR1 MNHEY, CDR2 SMNVEV (reference sequence). CDR3 length equals 16 residues. As DNA, the CDR3 is TGTGCCAGCACCCGAACCCGTAGCGGGAGATCTGGTACGCAGTATTTT. Translated, it gives CASTRTRSGRSGTQYF.

V usage is TRBV29-1 and J usage is TRBJ2-7, with 9 bases fitting TRBD2. The V and J ends lost 6 bases and 3 bases, in that order; junction bases with no gene match: 9. The CDR3 loop spans 14 amino acids. Germline V gives CDR1 SQVTM, CDR2 ANQGSEA. CDR3 loop: CSVAPAGGGYEQYF. The CDR3 coding sequence is TGCAGCGTGGCCCCAGCGGGAGGAGGCTACGAGCAGTACTTC.

The V gene is TRBV10-3, the J gene TRBJ1-5; possibly TRBD1 for D (5 bases). There are 17 residues in the CDR3. V was shortened by 3 bases and J by 1 base, with 16 bases between the two germline ends. The V gene's germline CDR1 is ENHRY and CDR2 SYGVKD. The CDR3: CAISEAGRAVSNQPQHF. CDR3 bases: TGTGCCATCAGTGAAGCTGGCAGGGCGGTGAGCAATCAGCCCCAGCATTTT.

The gene calls are TRBV6-6 and TRBJ2-3, with 10 bases fitting TRBD2. CDR1 and CDR2 from the germline V gene are MNHNY and SVGAGI (reference sequence). V gave up 6 bases and J gave up 1 base; unmatched junction bases: 4. There are 15 residues in the CDR3. CDR3 nucleotides: TGTGCCAGCAGACGTACTAGCGGGGGCACAGATACGCAGTATTTT. Translated: CASRRTSGGTDTQYF.

The chain uses TRBV27 and TRBJ1-5; possibly TRBD1 for D (5 bases). The CDR3 covers 13 residues. The V end was cut by 8 bases, the J end by 3 bases, with 11 bases between. CDR1 MNHEY and CDR2 SMNVEV come from the germline V gene (reference sequence). CDR3 region: CASAWGVNQPQHF. In DNA, the CDR3 is TGTGCCAGCGCCTGGGGCGTCAATCAGCCCCAGCATTTT.